This T cell receptor (beta chain) was recovered during a study of T-cell memory formation after mild COVID-19. At the level of the study: TCR clustering was largely donor specific. Overall study findings and caveats: The pre-infection memory compartment contained some responding clones, suggesting cross-reactive memory joined. Contracting clones from day 15 to 85 showed balanced CD4/CD8; later expanders favored CD4+.

As for this clonotype: Its cognate antigen is unknown.

This CDR3 comprises 14 residues. The ends were cut back, 1 base at V and 6 bases at J, with 13 bases in the middle. Germline CDR1 and CDR2: MGHRA and YSYEKL. TCRalpha and TCRbeta libraries used 5'RACE with constant-segment primers and UMIs. TCRdb redid the calling of the 5' RACE reads with MiXCR, one entry per CDR3 protein. The sample shows around 150,000 distinct CDR3 sequences, roughly 30% of them seen only once. V is TRBV4-1 and J is TRBJ2-7; no firm D call. What was sequenced was PBMCs or a T cell subset sorted from them (not recorded which). The receptor comes from an adult woman who had mild COVID-19 (a few samples of this study predate the infection). Cell type and time point are not known. Here the CDR3 reads CASSQGFPGREQYF. The CDR3 region has the DNA TGCGCCAGCAGCCAAGGGTTCCCCGGGCGCGAGCAGTACTTC.